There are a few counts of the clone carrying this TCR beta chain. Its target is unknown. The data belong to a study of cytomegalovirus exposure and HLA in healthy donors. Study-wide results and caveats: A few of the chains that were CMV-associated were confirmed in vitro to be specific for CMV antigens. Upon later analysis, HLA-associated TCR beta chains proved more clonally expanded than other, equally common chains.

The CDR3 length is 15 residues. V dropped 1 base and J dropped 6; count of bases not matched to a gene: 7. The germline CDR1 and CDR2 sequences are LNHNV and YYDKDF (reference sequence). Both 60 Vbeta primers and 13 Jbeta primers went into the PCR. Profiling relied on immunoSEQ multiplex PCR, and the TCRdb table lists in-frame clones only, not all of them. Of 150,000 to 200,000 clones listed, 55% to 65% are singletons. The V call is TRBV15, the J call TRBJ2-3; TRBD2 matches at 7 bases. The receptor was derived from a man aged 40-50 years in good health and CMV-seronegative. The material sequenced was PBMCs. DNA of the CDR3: TGTGCCACCAGCAGAGGGGAGGGTTTCGGGGATACGCAGTATTTT. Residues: CATSRGEGFGDTQYF.